The 19 T cell receptor beta chains in this list originate from one sample, sequenced in a study of blood T cell repertoires in COVID-19. Measured with immunoSEQ multiplex PCR; TCRdb has only the in-frame clones, and not every one. The sample has 200,000 to 300,000 clones, about 89% seen once. Sequencing was carried out using PBMCs or T cells enriched from blood (not recorded which). These TCRs come from a woman aged 18-35 years who had recovered from COVID-19.

This clone was seen a few times. The rearrangement links TRBV10-3 to TRBJ1-5; D possibly corresponds to TRBD1 (5 bases). V lost 10 bases to trimming and J lost 4 bases, with 14 bases between them. CDR3 length equals 13 residues. Germline V CDR1 and CDR2: ENHRY, SYGVKD. The DNA for the CDR3 is TGTGCCAGCATGACAGCCCCAAATCAGCCCCAGCATTTT. Protein: CASMTAPNQPQHF.

The rearrangement joins TRBV9 to TRBJ2-1; D is unresolved. CDR3 length: 16 amino acids. Looked up from germline, CDR1 is SGDLS and CDR2 is YYNGEE. The V end lost 3 bases, the J end lost 10 bases, and 23 bases lay between the germline ends. The CDR3 protein is CASSAPDRDWSGEQFF. The CDR3 DNA follows: TGTGCCAGCAGCGCCCCCGACCGAGACTGGTCCGGGGAGCAGTTCTTC.

This clone appeared once. V gene TRBV5-1 combines with J gene TRBJ1-4; no reliable D call. CDR1 SGHRS and CDR2 YFSETQ come from the germline V gene. This CDR3 spans 15 amino acids. V was trimmed by 0 bases and J by 6 bases, leaving 12 bases between them. In nucleotides, the CDR3 is TGCGCCAGCAGCTTGGAATGGGTAGGAGATGAAAAACTGTTTTTT. Amino acids: CASSLEWVGDEKLFF.

This chain links TRBV5-6 with TRBJ2-5; 12 nucleotides align to TRBD1. The CDR3 loop spans 16 amino acids. J lost 2 bases, V lost 2 bases, and 4 bases had no gene match. CDR1 is SGHDT, CDR2 YYEEEE, per germline. The CDR3 sequence is CASSFGTGGLQETQYF. DNA for the CDR3: TGTGCCAGCAGCTTCGGGACAGGGGGCTTACAAGAGACCCAGTACTTC.

For the CDR3, the DNA is TGTGCCAGCACGGAAACCCGGGACAGGGCGCTCGGAAACACCATATATTTT. Its protein product is CASTETRDRALGNTIYF. The V gene is TRBV2, the J gene TRBJ1-3, with TRBD1 matching 9 bases. This CDR3 is built from 17 residues. The V and J ends lost 7 bases and 4 bases, in that order; junction bases with no gene match: 14. The germline CDR1 and CDR2 sequences are SNHLY and FYNNEI.

V usage is TRBV5-4 and J usage is TRBJ2-6; 9 bases fit TRBD2. The trim removed 1 base at V and 1 base at J, leaving 3 bases unmatched. CDR1 and CDR2 (germline): SGHNT, YYREEE (reference sequence). CDR3 size: 17 residues. The CDR3 DNA is TGTGCCAGCAGCTTGAAGCGGGAGGTGTCTGGGGCCAACGTCCTGACTTTC. Its translation: CASSLKREVSGANVLTF.

V gene TRBV28 combines with J gene TRBJ1-2; TRBD1 matches 10 bases. V lost 5 bases, J lost 5 bases, and 11 bases stayed unmatched. The length of the CDR3 is 16 residues. Germline V gene lookup returns CDR1 MDHEN and CDR2 SYDVKM. Written as DNA, the CDR3 is TGTGCCAGCAGTCCCCGGGTATGGGACAGGGGTTATGGCTACACCTTC. Protein sequence: CASSPRVWDRGYGYTF.

This clone was found a few times. The chain combines TRBV2 with TRBJ1-2; TRBD1 might be the D (6 bases). CDR1 and CDR2 (germline): SNHLY, FYNNEI. This CDR3 is 14 amino acids long. V dropped 3 bases and J dropped 8 bases, with 16 bases sitting between them. The CDR3 DNA follows: TGTGCCAGCAGTGAGGGCAACAGGGTGGGAGGCTACACCTTC. It encodes CASSEGNRVGGYTF.

V gene TRBV25-1 combines with J gene TRBJ1-2; D is perhaps TRBD1 (6 bases). Germline lookup yields CDR1 MGHDK and CDR2 SYGVNS. Deletions cut 3 bases from V and 7 bases from J, with 12 bases between. The CDR3 consists of 13 residues. The chain's CDR3 is CASSDSGQLGYTF. For the CDR3, the DNA is TGTGCCAGCAGTGACTCCGGACAGCTTGGCTACACCTTC.

The rearrangement joins TRBV4-1 to TRBJ2-1, with D possibly matching TRBD2 (5 bases). The CDR3 has 16 amino acids. Germline CDR1 is MGHRA and CDR2 is YSYEKL. V was trimmed by 3 bases and J by 4 bases, leaving 16 bases between them. The DNA of the CDR3 is TGCGCCAGCAGCCACGGTCGGGCGGGTGGTTACAATGAGCAGTTCTTC. Translating gives CASSHGRAGGYNEQFF.

The rearrangement links TRBV5-1 to TRBJ2-2, with 7 positions matching TRBD1. The germline gives CDR1 SGHRS, CDR2 YFSETQ. Trimming cost V 4 bases and J 4 bases; bases outside gene matches: 13. There are 17 residues in the CDR3. The chain's CDR3 is CASSPSKGAGLTGELFF. CDR3 bases: TGCGCCAGCAGCCCAAGTAAGGGGGCCGGGCTCACCGGGGAGCTGTTTTTT.

This chain joins TRBV10-3 and TRBJ2-3, with 11 bases matching TRBD1. This CDR3 has 15 amino acids. The germline V gene encodes CDR1 ENHRY and CDR2 SYGVKD. V shed 2 bases and J 4 bases; nucleotides not matched to a gene: 2. The CDR3 coding sequence is TGTGCCATCAGTGAGAGGACAGGGGGCGCAGATACGCAGTATTTT. Its protein is CAISERTGGADTQYF.

This clone was detected ten times or more. V usage is TRBV4-2 and J usage is TRBJ2-1; 9 bases agree with TRBD2. The V segment lost 0 bases and the J segment 3 bases; nucleotides outside the gene matches: 0. Germline CDR1 reads LGHNA; CDR2 reads YNFKEQ. The CDR3 has 15 amino acids. The DNA for the CDR3 is TGTGCCAGCAGCCAAGAGCGGGGGGGCTACAATGAGCAGTTCTTC. It translates to CASSQERGGYNEQFF.

The rearrangement links TRBV2 to TRBJ2-3; TRBD2 matches at 10 bases. Germline CDR1 reads SNHLY; CDR2 reads FYNNEI. V lost 4 bases, J lost 3 bases, and 4 bases stayed unmatched. The CDR3 sequence is 15 residues long. Written as DNA, the CDR3 is TGTGCCAGCAGTGCTTGGACTAGCGGTACAGATACGCAGTATTTT. This gives the protein CASSAWTSGTDTQYF.

The V and J genes are TRBV2 and TRBJ2-1; the D gene is possibly TRBD2 (7 bases). The CDR3 loop spans 12 amino acids. Germline lookup yields CDR1 SNHLY and CDR2 FYNNEI. For the CDR3, the DNA is TGTGCTGCAGAGGGGGGGGTGAATGAGCAGTTCTTC. It codes for CAAEGGVNEQFF.

The rearrangement joins TRBV6-4 to TRBJ2-6, with 7 bases that match TRBD2. Germline V gene sequence: CDR1 MRHNA, CDR2 SNTAGT. The trim removed 9 bases at V and 1 base at J, leaving 12 bases unmatched. CDR3 size: 17 residues. CDR3 in DNA: TGTGCCAGTAGCCCGGCTAGCGGCCAATCTGGGGCCAACGTCCTGACTTTC. Its protein product is CASSPASGQSGANVLTF.

This clone was counted once. The chain carries TRBV2 and TRBJ1-1; perhaps TRBD1 as D (5 bases). The V gene's germline CDR1 is SNHLY and CDR2 FYNNEI. V lost 7 bases and J 4 bases, leaving 16 bases between the germline ends. The CDR3 is 14 amino acids. The CDR3 protein is CASKGEGMATEAFF. CDR3 in DNA: TGTGCCAGCAAAGGGGAAGGGATGGCCACTGAAGCTTTCTTT. The whole variable domain, remainder taken from reference TRBV2 and TRBJ1-1, is EPEVTQTPSHQVTQMGQEVILRCVPISNHLYFYWYRQILGQKVEFLVSFYNNEISEKSEIFDDQFSVERPDGSNFTLKIRSTKLEDSAMYFCASKGEGMATEAFFGQGTRLTVV.

The chain couples TRBV27 to TRBJ1-5; 9 bases agree with TRBD1. The CDR3 consists of 14 residues. Germline V gives CDR1 MNHEY, CDR2 SMNVEV (reference sequence). V lost 2 bases and J lost 15; bases outside the gene matches: 11. The DNA of the CDR3 is TGTGCCAGCAGTTTACCAACCCGGGACAGGGTTTTGCATTTT. This gives the protein CASSLPTRDRVLHF.

Only a few counts were recorded for this clone. The CDR3 region is CASSLANTLAGGPAYEQYF. The CDR3 DNA reads as TGTGCCAGCAGCTTAGCCAATACTCTAGCGGGAGGCCCAGCCTACGAGCAGTACTTC. The chain uses TRBV11-2 and TRBJ2-7; 11 nucleotides match TRBD2. CDR3 length: 19 residues. The V segment lost 1 base and the J segment 2 bases; nucleotides outside the gene matches: 13. The germline V gene encodes CDR1 SGHAT and CDR2 FQNNGV.